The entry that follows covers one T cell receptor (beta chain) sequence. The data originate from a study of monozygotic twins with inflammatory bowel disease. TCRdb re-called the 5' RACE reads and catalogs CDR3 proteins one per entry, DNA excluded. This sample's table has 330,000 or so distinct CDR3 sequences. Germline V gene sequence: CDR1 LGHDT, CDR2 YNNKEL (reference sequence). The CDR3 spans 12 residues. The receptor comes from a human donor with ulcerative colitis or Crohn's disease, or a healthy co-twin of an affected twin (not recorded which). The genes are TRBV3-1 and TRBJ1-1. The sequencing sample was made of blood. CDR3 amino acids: CASSWKGTEAFF.